This T cell receptor (beta chain) appears in the sequencing data of a study of tumor-infiltrating lymphocytes in primary liver carcinoma. A word on this clonotype: A read error is likely, as this CDR3 ends without the conserved phenylalanine or tryptophan.

The investigators made TCR beta cDNA from 400 to 500 ng total RNA, using a constant-region primer. Nested multiplex PCR, run for three rounds with slightly modified ARM-PCR, yielded TCR beta libraries. Investigators reported that the first two PCR rounds, at 10 cycles each, used TRBV1-TRBV30 forward primers with a C-beta reverse primer. TCRdb reprocessed the multiplex PCR reads with MiXCR, giving one entry per CDR3 protein. The sample lists about 200,000 distinct CDR3 sequences, about 65% occurring once. Unsorted whole blood yielded blood RNA, and germline DNA was extracted as well. CDR1 SGHAT and CDR2 FQNNGV come from the germline V gene. The CDR3 is 15 residues long.

This TCR was sampled from a woman aged 55-75 years with primary liver carcinoma and hepatitis B virus infection. V is TRBV11-2 and J is TRBJ1-2; possible D gene TRBD1, 6 bases. Sequences were obtained from peripheral blood. CDR3 loop: CASSFKGGLSYGYTS. The CDR3 nucleotides are TGTGCCAGCAGCTTTAAAGGGGGGCTGTCCTATGGGTACACCTCC.